This T cell receptor (beta chain) was sequenced in a study of cytomegalovirus exposure and HLA in healthy donors. Study-wide results and limits: Later analysis indicated greater clonal expansion among HLA-associated TCR beta chains than among equally common other chains.

Both 60 Vbeta primers and 13 Jbeta primers went into the PCR. Data came from immunoSEQ multiplex PCR; TCRdb stores just in-frame clones and leaves some out. The table has 140,000 to 150,000 clones, about 85% seen once. Trimming took 0 bases from V and 6 from J, leaving 16 bases between them. In germline, CDR1 is SGHRS, CDR2 YFSETQ. This CDR3 has 16 residues. Of note for this clone: The antigen remains unidentified.

The chain joins TRBV5-1 to TRBJ1-5; TRBD1 might be the D (6 bases). The TCR originated in a boy between 2 and 10 years old in good health and CMV-seronegative. The sequencing sample was made of PBMCs. The CDR3 coding sequence is TGCGCCAGCAGCTTGGACGGCAACAGGGCGGTTCAGCCCCAGCATTTT. It encodes CASSLDGNRAVQPQHF.